This TCR beta chain was captured in a study of T cell changes during pregnancy in multiple sclerosis. V lost 5 bases and J 4 bases, leaving 13 bases between the germline ends. The CDR3 length is 14 residues. Germline V CDR1 and CDR2: SGHAT, FQNNGV. Profiled with immunoSEQ multiplex PCR; TCRdb holds only in-frame clones, not every one. The sample includes more than 80,000 clones, under 95% of them seen just once. The rearrangement joins TRBV11-2 to TRBJ2-3, with D unresolved. The receptor's source is a female donor with multiple sclerosis, enrolled in a pregnancy study. This specimen was peripheral blood, taken in the first trimester of pregnancy. The CDR3 loop reads CASSRNRRADTQYF. CDR3 bases: TGTGCCAGCAGCCGAAACAGACGAGCAGATACGCAGTATTTT.